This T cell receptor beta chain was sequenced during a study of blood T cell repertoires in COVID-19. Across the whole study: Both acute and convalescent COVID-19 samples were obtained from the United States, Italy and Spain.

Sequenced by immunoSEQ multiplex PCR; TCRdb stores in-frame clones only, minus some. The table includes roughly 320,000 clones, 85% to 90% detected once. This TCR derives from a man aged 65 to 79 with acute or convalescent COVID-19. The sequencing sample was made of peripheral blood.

This chain's CDR3 is CASSLAGQGISPLHF. As DNA, the CDR3 is TGTGCCAGCAGCTTAGCGGGACAGGGGATTTCACCCCTCCACTTT. This sequence joins TRBV7-8 and TRBJ1-6, with 10 bases identical to TRBD1. V dropped 0 bases and J dropped 9; count of bases not matched to a gene: 2. Per the germline V gene, CDR1 is SGHVS and CDR2 is FQNEAQ. The CDR3 sequence is 15 residues long.